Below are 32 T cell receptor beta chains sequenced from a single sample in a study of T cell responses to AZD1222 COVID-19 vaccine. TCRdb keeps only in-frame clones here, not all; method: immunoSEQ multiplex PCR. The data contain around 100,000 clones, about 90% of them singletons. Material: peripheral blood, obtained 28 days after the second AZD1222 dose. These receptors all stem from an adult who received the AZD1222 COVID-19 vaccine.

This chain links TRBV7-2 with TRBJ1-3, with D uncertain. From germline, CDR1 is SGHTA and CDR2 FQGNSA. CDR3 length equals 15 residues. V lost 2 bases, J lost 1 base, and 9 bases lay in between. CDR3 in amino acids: CASSLRGLSGNTIYF. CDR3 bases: TGTGCCAGCAGCTTACGGGGTTTGTCTGGAAACACCATATATTTT.

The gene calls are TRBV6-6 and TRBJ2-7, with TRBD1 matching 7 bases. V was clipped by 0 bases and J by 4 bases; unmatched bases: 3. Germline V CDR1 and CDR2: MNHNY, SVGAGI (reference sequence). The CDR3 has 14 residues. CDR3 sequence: CASSYSDRDYEQYF. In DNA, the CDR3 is TGTGCCAGCAGTTACTCCGACAGGGATTACGAGCAGTACTTC.

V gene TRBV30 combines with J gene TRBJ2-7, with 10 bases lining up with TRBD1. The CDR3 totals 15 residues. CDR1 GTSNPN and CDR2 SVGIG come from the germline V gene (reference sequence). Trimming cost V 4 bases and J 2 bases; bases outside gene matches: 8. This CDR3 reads CAWTPPGTGAYEQYF. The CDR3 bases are TGTGCCTGGACCCCCCCCGGGACAGGGGCCTACGAGCAGTACTTC.

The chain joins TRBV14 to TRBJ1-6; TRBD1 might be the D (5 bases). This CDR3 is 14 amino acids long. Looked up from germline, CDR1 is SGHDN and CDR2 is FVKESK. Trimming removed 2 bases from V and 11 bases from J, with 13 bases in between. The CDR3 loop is CASSQWGGPTPLHF. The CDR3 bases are TGTGCCAGCAGCCAATGGGGGGGACCGACACCCCTCCACTTT.

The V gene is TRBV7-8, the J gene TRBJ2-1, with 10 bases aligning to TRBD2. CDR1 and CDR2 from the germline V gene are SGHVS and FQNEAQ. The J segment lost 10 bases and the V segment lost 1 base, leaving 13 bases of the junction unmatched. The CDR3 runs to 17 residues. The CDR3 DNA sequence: TGTGCCAGCAGCTTAGTCGCTAGCGGGAGTATAAAGGGGGAGCAGTTCTTC. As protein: CASSLVASGSIKGEQFF.

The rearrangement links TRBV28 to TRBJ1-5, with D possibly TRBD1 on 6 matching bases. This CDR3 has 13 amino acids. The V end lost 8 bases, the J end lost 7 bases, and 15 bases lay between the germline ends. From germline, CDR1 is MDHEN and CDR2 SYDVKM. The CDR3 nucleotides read TGTGCCAGCTTTAGACAGGTTGGACAGCCCCAGCATTTT. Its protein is CASFRQVGQPQHF.

Here the CDR3 DNA reads TGCGCCAGCAGTAAACCGGGACAGGGGTCGGGTAATTCACCCCTCCACTTT. Amino acid sequence: CASSKPGQGSGNSPLHF. The chain is built from TRBV10-2 and TRBJ1-6; 10 bases match TRBD1. With 5 bases clipped from V and 6 bases from J, the junction kept 10 bases outside the gene matches. Germline V gene data show CDR1 as WSHSY and CDR2 as SAAADI. There are 17 residues in the CDR3.

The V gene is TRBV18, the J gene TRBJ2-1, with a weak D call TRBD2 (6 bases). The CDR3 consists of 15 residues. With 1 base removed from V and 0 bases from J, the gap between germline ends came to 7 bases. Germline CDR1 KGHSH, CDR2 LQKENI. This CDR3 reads CASSPQGLSYNEQFF. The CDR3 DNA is TGTGCCAGCTCACCACAGGGACTCTCCTACAATGAGCAGTTCTTC.

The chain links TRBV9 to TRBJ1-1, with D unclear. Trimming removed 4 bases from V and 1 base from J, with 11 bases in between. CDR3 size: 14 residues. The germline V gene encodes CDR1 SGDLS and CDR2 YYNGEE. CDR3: CASSPAGRNTEAFF. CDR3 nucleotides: TGTGCCAGCAGCCCTGCCGGCCGGAACACTGAAGCTTTCTTT.

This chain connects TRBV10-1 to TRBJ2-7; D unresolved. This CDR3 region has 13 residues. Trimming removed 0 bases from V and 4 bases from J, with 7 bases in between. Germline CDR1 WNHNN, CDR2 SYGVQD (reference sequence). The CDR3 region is CASSESGRYEQYF. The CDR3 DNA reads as TGCGCCAGCAGTGAGTCGGGAAGGTACGAGCAGTACTTC.

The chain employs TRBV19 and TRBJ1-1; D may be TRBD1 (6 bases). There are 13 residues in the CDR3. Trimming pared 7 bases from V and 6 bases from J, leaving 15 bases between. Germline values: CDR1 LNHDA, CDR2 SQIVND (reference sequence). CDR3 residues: CASTTGGGPEAFF. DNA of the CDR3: TGTGCCAGTACCACTGGGGGGGGGCCTGAAGCTTTCTTT.

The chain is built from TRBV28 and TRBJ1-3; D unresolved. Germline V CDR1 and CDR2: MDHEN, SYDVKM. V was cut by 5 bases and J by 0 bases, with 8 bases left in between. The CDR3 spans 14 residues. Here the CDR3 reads CASSPGLSGNTIYF. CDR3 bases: TGTGCCAGCAGTCCAGGACTCTCTGGAAACACCATATATTTT.

Here the CDR3 reads CASSLAQGAGEKLFF. As DNA, the CDR3 is TGTGCCAGCAGCTTAGCCCAGGGGGCCGGTGAAAAACTGTTTTTT. V is TRBV7-9 and J is TRBJ1-4; the match to TRBD1 covers 8 bases. CDR3 length equals 15 residues. Germline lookup yields CDR1 SEHNR and CDR2 FQNEAQ (reference sequence). The J segment lost 7 bases and the V segment lost 0 bases, leaving 4 bases of the junction unmatched. Variable domain in full (rest from reference TRBV7-9 and TRBJ1-4): DTGVSQNPRHKITKRGQNVTFRCDPISEHNRLYWYRQTLGQGPEFLTYFQNEAQLEKSRLLSDRFSAERPKGSFSTLEIQRTEQGDSAMYLCASSLAQGAGEKLFFGSGTQLSVL.

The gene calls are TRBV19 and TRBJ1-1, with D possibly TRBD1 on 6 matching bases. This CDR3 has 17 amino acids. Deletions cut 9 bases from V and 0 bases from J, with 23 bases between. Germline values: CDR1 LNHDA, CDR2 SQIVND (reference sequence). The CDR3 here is CASRYRVELEMNTEAFF. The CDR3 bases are TGTGCCAGCCGTTACAGGGTAGAGTTGGAAATGAACACTGAAGCTTTCTTT.

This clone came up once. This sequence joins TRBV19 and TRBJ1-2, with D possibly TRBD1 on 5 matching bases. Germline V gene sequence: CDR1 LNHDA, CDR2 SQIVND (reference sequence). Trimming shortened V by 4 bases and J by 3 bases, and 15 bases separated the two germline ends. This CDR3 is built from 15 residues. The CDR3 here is CASSTEDTTDYGYTF. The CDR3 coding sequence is TGTGCCAGTAGTACGGAGGACACGACGGACTATGGCTACACCTTC.

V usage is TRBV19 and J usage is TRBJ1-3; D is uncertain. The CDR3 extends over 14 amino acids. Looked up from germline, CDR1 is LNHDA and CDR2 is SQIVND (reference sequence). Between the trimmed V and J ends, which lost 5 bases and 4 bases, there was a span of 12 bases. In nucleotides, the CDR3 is TGTGCCAGTAGTGTAGGGCCCGCCGGAAACACCATATATTTT. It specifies CASSVGPAGNTIYF.

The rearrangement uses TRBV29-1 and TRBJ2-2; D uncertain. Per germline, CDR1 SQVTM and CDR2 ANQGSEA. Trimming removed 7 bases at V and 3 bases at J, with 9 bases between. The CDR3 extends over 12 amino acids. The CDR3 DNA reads TGCAGCGCTGACGGCTACACCGGGGAGCTGTTTTTT. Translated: CSADGYTGELFF.

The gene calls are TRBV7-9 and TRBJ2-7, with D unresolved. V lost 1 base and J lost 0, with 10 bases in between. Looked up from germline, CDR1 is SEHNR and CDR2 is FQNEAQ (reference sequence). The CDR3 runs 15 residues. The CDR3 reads CASSLGARSSYEQYF. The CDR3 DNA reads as TGTGCCAGCAGCTTAGGGGCACGGAGCTCCTACGAGCAGTACTTC.

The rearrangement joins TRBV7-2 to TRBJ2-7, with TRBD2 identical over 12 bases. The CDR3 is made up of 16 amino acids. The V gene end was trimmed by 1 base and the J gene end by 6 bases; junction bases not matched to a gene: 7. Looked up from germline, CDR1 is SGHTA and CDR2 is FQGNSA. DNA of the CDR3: TGTGCCAGCAGCTTAGTTCCCCTAGCGGGAGGGCGCGAGCAGTACTTC. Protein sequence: CASSLVPLAGGREQYF.

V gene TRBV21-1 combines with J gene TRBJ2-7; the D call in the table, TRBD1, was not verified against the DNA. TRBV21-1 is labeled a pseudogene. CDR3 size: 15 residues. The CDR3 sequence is CASSKRRDRDYEQYF. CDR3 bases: TGTGCCAGCAGCAAGCGAAGGGACAGGGACTACGAGCAGTACTTC.

CDR3 in DNA: TGTGCCAGCAGCCCACCCCCGGGCCTCCCTGTGGAGACCCAGTACTTC. Its protein is CASSPPPGLPVETQYF. The V gene is TRBV3-1 (or the pseudogene TRBV3-2), the J gene TRBJ2-5; D unclear. This CDR3 spans 16 amino acids. Trimming pared 4 bases from V and 5 bases from J, leaving 20 bases between. The germline V gene encodes CDR1 LGHDT and CDR2 YNNKEL (reference sequence).

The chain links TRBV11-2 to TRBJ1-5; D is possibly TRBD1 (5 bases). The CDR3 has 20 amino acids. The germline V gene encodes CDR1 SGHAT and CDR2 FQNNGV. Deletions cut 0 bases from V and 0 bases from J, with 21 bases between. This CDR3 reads CASSLDYGRVSITSNQPQHF. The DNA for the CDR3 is TGTGCCAGCAGCTTAGATTACGGCAGGGTAAGCATAACTAGCAATCAGCCCCAGCATTTT.

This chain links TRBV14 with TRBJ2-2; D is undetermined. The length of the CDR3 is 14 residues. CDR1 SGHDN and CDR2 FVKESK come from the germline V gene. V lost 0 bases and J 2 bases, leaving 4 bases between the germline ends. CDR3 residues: CASSQDFNTGELFF. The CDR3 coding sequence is TGTGCCAGCAGCCAAGACTTCAACACCGGGGAGCTGTTTTTT. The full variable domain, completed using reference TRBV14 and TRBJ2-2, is EAGVTQFPSHSVIEKGQTVTLRCDPISGHDNLYWYRRVMGKEIKFLLHFVKESKQDESGMPNNRFLAERTGGTYSTLKVQPAELEDSGVYFCASSQDFNTGELFFGEGSRLTVL.

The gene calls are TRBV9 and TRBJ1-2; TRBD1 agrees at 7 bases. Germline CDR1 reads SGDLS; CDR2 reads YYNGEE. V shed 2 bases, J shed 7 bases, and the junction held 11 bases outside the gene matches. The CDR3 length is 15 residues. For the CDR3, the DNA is TGTGCCAGCAGCGTTGCCGGGACAGAAGTATTTGGCTACACCTTC. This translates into CASSVAGTEVFGYTF.

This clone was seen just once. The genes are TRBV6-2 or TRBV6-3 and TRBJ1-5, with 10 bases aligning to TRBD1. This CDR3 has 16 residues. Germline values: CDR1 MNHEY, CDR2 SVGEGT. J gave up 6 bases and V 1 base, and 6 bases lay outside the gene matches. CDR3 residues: CASSYLVTGGLQPQHF. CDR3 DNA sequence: TGTGCCAGCAGTTACTTGGTGACAGGGGGCCTTCAGCCCCAGCATTTT.

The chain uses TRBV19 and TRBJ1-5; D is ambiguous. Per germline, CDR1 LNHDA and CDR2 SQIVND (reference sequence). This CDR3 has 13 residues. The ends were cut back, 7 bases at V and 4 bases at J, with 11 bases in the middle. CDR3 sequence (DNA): TGTGCCAGTACTCCCGTAGATAATCAGCCCCAGCATTTT. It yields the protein CASTPVDNQPQHF.

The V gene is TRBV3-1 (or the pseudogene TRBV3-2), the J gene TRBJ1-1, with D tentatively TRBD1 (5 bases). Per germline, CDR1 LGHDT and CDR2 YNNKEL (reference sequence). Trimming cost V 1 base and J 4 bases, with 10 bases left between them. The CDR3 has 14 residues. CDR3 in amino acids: CASSQVAQATEAFF. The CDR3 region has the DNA TGTGCCAGCAGCCAAGTGGCACAGGCCACTGAAGCTTTCTTT.

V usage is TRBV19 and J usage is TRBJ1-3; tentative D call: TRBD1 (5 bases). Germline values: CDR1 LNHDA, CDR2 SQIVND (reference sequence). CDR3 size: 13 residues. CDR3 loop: CASQENSGNTIYF. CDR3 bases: TGTGCATCACAGGAAAACTCTGGAAACACCATATATTTT.

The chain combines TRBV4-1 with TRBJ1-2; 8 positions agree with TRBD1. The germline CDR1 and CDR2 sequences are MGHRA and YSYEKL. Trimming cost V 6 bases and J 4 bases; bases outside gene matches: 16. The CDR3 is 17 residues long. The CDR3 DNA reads TGCGCCAGCAGTCAGACTCTTCAGGGGGCGCATTCCTATGGCTACACCTTC. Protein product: CASSQTLQGAHSYGYTF.

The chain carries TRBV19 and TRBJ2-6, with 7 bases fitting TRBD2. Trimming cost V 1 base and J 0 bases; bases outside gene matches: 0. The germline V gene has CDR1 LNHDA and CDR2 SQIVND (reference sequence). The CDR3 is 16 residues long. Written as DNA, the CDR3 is TGTGCCAGTAGTATAGGGGGGGGCTCTGGGGCCAACGTCCTGACTTTC. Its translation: CASSIGGGSGANVLTF.

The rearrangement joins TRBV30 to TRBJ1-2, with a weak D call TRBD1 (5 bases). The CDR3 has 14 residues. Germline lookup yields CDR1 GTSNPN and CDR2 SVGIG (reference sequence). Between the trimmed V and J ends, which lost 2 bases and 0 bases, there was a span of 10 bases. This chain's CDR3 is CAWSTWGPNYGYTF. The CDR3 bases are TGTGCCTGGAGTACCTGGGGACCTAACTATGGCTACACCTTC.

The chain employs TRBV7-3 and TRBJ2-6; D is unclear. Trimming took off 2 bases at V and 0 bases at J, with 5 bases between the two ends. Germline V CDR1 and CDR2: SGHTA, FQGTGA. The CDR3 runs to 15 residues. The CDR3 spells CASSLPGSGANVLTF. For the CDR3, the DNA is TGTGCCAGCAGCTTACCAGGCTCTGGGGCCAACGTCCTGACTTTC.